This entry is about one T cell receptor beta chain. The data originate from a study of T cell changes during pregnancy in multiple sclerosis. V was trimmed by 3 bases and J by 0 bases, leaving 3 bases between them. This CDR3 has 14 residues. The germline CDR1 and CDR2 sequences are MNHNS and SASEGT. TCRdb keeps only in-frame clones here, not all; method: immunoSEQ multiplex PCR. The data hold approximately 70,000 clones, with 92% observed a single time. The V call is TRBV6-1, the J call TRBJ2-6, with D uncertain. The clonotype originates from a female donor with multiple sclerosis, enrolled in a pregnancy study. Sample: peripheral blood, taken after pregnancy. The CDR3: CASSESSGANVLTF. CDR3 in DNA: TGTGCCAGCAGTGAGAGCTCTGGGGCCAACGTCCTGACTTTC.